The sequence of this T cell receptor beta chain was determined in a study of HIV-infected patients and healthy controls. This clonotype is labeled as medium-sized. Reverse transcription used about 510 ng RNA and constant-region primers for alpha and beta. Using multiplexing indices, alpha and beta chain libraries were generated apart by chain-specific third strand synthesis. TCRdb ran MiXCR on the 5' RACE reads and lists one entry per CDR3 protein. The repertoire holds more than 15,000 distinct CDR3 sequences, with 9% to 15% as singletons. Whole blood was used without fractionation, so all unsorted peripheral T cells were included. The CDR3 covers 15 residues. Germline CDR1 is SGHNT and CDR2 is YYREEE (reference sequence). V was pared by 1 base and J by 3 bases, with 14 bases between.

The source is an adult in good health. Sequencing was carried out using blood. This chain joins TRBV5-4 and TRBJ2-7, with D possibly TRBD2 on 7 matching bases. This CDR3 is CASSLTGGAGYEQYF. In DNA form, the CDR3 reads TGTGCCAGCAGCTTGACGGGGGGCGCCGGCTACGAGCAGTACTTC.